Below, one T cell receptor (beta chain) is given with its context. This clone was seen only a few times. Its antigen target is currently unknown. The record has no base qualities; no much larger clone is one base away. The protocol used for the library was the immunoSEQ multiplex PCR assay. For the multiplex PCR, a mixture combining 60 forward primers for TCR Vbeta segments and 13 reverse primers for TCR Jbeta segments was used. A multiplex PCR assay on genomic DNA amplified the CDR3 region of rearranged TCR beta genes. The amplified TCR beta libraries were sequenced on the Illumina HiSeq System as 87-base-pair reads. Under the source paper's analysis protocol: In a later analysis, tens of millions of unique TCR beta chains were counted across the roughly 700 repertoires, and roughly 11 million of these chains were shared by at least two donors. Raw reads were error-corrected and collapsed into unique sequences by a nearest-neighbor algorithm in which closely related sequences were merged to remove PCR and sequencing errors. Alignment of CDR3 sequences to IMGT reference sequences was used to assign V, D and J gene segments. For a sequence to be retained, a match of at least six nucleotides to both a V gene segment and a J gene segment was required. Rearrangements were classified as productive when the CDR3 lacked stop codons and remained in frame with V and J, and all other rearrangements were classified as non-productive. Following IMGT convention, CDR3 was defined as the stretch from the second conserved V-encoded cysteine to the conserved J-encoded phenylalanine. In an earlier analysis of approximately 590 of the donors, sequences lacking an unambiguous match to a single V gene segment were excluded. In an earlier analysis of roughly 600 of the donors, a V segment was called functional when productive rearrangements were above 56.7%, and segregating when the standard deviation between donors exceeded 5%. A statistical classification framework was built to diagnose cytomegalovirus status from the catalog of TCR beta chain sequences. A later analysis assigned V and J genes by comparing TCR nucleotide sequences with IMGT/GENE-DB human TR gene sequences. Using the TCRdist pipeline, a later analysis assigned CDR3 sequences along with most-parsimonious VDJ recombination scenarios. In a later analysis, each TCR beta chain was defined by its CDR3 amino acid sequence together with its V-gene family, and reads lacking a unique V-gene family were excluded. As a way to deal with suspected cross-contamination and a sequencing artifact, a later analysis dropped roughly 620 nucleotide sequences that were highly shared and had low generation probability. In a later analysis, a clonal expansion index for each public chain was calculated from normalized within-repertoire ranks of inferred template counts. A later analysis computed generation probabilities with a VDJ recombination model fitted to out-of-frame rearrangements, and checked the results against IGoR. In a later analysis, TCR-TCR, TCR-HLA and TCR-CMV co-occurrence was scored with hypergeometric tests, and a repertoire-size bias correction was applied to TCR pairs. To estimate false discovery rates, a later analysis permuted the HLA or CMV assignments 20 times. In a later analysis, co-occurring TCRs were grouped with DBSCAN, and TCRdist sequence similarity was added when clustering was performed within HLA-allele-positive subsets. Repertoires with fewer than 30,000 or more than 120,000 public chains, plus five repertoires with anomalous nucleotide sharing, were excluded from co-occurrence clustering. TCRdb provides this immuneACCESS table in a form limited to in-frame rearrangements. Some clones are lacking; in checked studies, under half of them reflect an unresolved V gene, and why the rest are absent is not known. The V and J calls and clone size come from that table; D and trimming were worked out from the DNA. Within this sample are about 170,000 clones, with roughly 71% of them counted one time only. Approximately 1.5% of the sample belongs to the ten largest clones.

The sample originates from a study of cytomegalovirus exposure and HLA in healthy donors (dated by TCRdb to about 2017). For the wider study: An earlier analysis of several hundred of the donors reported 250 to 300 Gb of sequence data and roughly 100 million unique TCR beta sequences from roughly 180 million T cells. The study aimed to test whether signatures of past pathogen exposure could be identified by cataloging public T cell receptors. A later analysis re-examined previously published TCR beta repertoires from about 700 donors and added high-resolution HLA genotyping to investigate patterns of TCR occurrence. A handful of DR-DQ haplotypes were handled as single units for association and clustering because linkage in the cohort was strong. Of the 300 to 450 genotyped donors, 65% to 90% fell in the genetic ancestry cluster associated with self-reported Caucasian donors. Roughly 300 gigabases of sequencing data and around 80 million unique TCR sequences made up an early release that covered several hundred HLA-typed donors. In the later analysis, no new phenotypic data were used to find candidate immune exposures; instead, reliance was placed on TCR beta sequences and their occurrence across donors. An earlier analysis of 587 of the donors used high-throughput TCR beta sequencing to judge whether each TCR beta V gene segment behaved as functional or pseudogenic. Every discovery cohort repertoire had been produced on one sequencing platform. Both class I and class II loci were covered by HLA typing, at four-digit resolution. Donor age, sex, ethnicity and CMV serostatus were compiled together with the repertoire data. Genome-wide SNP genotypes for about three fifths of the roughly 670 donors were used in a later genetic analysis, which treated that subset as a discovery cohort. Among under 450 genotyped donors of the cohort, an average of roughly 240,000 unique TCR beta nucleotide sequences were sequenced per donor, around 20% of them non-productive. To predict cytomegalovirus infection status, the study combined high-throughput TCR immunosequencing, statistical association of individual TCRs with disease status, and machine learning. Typing coverage varied by locus: roughly 629-630 donors for A, B, C, DRB1 and DQB1; around 560 for DQA1; about 590 for DPA1; approximately 490 for DPB1. The study profiled the T cell repertoires of fewer than 850 subjects by immunosequencing and related them to cytomegalovirus serostatus. In addition to the first cohort of 650 to 800 subjects, a separate validation cohort of 120 different subjects was used. What the work shows at the level of the full study, not this receptor alone: When HLA alleles, especially DR and DQ, strongly co-occurred, TCR associations were difficult to assign to individual alleles. A further reported finding was that TCR beta sequences accurately predicted the HLA-A and HLA-B alleles for most subjects in the first cohort. A later analysis found that HLA-associated TCR beta chains were more clonally expanded and had lower generation probabilities than equally common non-associated chains. Because counts were too low, some 17 rarely observed V segments, including chromosome 9 orphons, were left out of the earlier analysis of roughly 600 of the donors. According to a later genetic analysis, donors in an Asian-associated ancestry cluster had fewer N-insertions in productive TCRs than the approximately 700-donor mean. A later analysis associated about 17,000 TCR beta sequences with specific HLA alleles at a false discovery rate of 0.05. The study listed 150 to 200 TCR beta chains as associated with cytomegalovirus. Across donors, most TCR sequences were observed very rarely, whereas some public TCRs were present in many individuals. In a later analysis, the rate of TCR association differed among HLA loci, with DRB1 alleles having the most associated TCRs and HLA-C alleles having the fewest. In an earlier analysis of approximately 590 of the donors, most TCR beta V segments appeared in productive rearrangements about 87% or about 30% of the time, broadly matching IMGT annotations. The classifier was reported to diagnose cytomegalovirus status with high specificity and sensitivity in both the original cohort and the validation cohort. Immune exposure information for the cohort was limited to CMV serostatus. Presence/absence analyses assumed roughly uniform sequencing depth across donors, an assumption that may not hold. A later analysis reported that several top co-occurrence clusters appeared linked to parvovirus B19, influenza, CMV and Epstein-Barr virus. Because some donors lacked HLA typing at each locus, the association tests relied only on the typed subset. A cluster of highly shared sequence variants was judged likely to represent a technical artifact of the sequencing pipeline. The authors suggested that the approach could potentially be generalized to other disease states and immunological phenotypes. In vitro tests confirmed that three of the cytomegalovirus-associated TCR beta chains recognize cytomegalovirus antigens. Most CMV-associated TCR beta chains appeared to be HLA-restricted in a later analysis, and the HLA associations seemed to be driven largely by CMV exposure. Linkage disequilibrium might explain the correlated functional status among segregating V segments, but an unknown experimental factor could not be excluded. Some IMGT-functional V segments, including TRBV6-2 and TRBV6-3, could not be distinguished by the 87-base-pair reads and were therefore excluded. V-gene and J-gene trimming of TCR beta chains was associated with a missense DCLRE1C variant in a later genetic analysis, and the association was replicated in an independent cohort. The cohort was sequenced for TCR beta chains only, and without alpha or paired-chain data the features that could be detected were limited.

The cohort was made up of approximately 670 healthy bone marrow donors. At the time of sampling, all cohort members were nominally healthy, though unrecorded immune exposures were likely present. The donor was CMV seronegative and belonged to the group of 320 or so seronegative cohort members. Each donor provided a peripheral blood sample, and peripheral blood mononuclear cells were used for TCR beta sequencing. The Qiagen DNeasy Blood Extraction Kit was used to extract genomic DNA from the blood cell samples. The CDR3 goes from the cysteine to the phenylalanine over 15 residues. CDR3 DNA only is kept here, 45 bases in frame from base 1. V is cut by 5 bases and J by 0 bases, and the space between the germline ends is 11 bases. The germline V gene sets CDR1 to MNHNS and CDR2 to SASEGT.

Recombination linked TRBV6-1 to TRBJ1-3; TRBD1 could be the D gene, as 6 bases match. This receptor was obtained from a girl aged 5-17 years in good health and CMV-seronegative. Sequenced: PBMCs. The bases read TGTGCCAGCAGTAGCGACAGGAGCTCTGGAAACACCATATATTTT. Translated, it gives CASSSDRSSGNTIYF.